This is a list of T cell receptor beta chains from one sample in a study of blood T cell repertoires in COVID-19. Assay: immunoSEQ multiplex PCR; the TCRdb copy retains only in-frame clones and omits some. Among 50,000 or so clones listed, 83% were seen once. What was sequenced was peripheral blood. Receptors originate from a man in his forties or fifties with acute or convalescent COVID-19. Both conserved end residues are part of each CDR3. The D gene is left open where the match is weak. Only some rows state a clone size, as once, few, many or a class for expanded clones.

V	J	size	D	DNA	CDR3
TRBV3-1/TRBV3-2	TRBJ2-7	NA	TRBD2	TGTGCCAGCAGCCATACCAGGGACTACCCTTCCTACGAGCAGTACTTC	CASSHTRDYPSYEQYF
TRBV14	TRBJ2-1	few	TRBD2	TGTGCCAGCAGCCAAGTCGGGACTAATTACTACAATGAGCAGTTCTTC	CASSQVGTNYYNEQFF
TRBV9	TRBJ2-7	NA	NA	TGTGCCAGCAGCGGTGGGGGCCCCTACGAGCAGTACTTC	CASSGGGPYEQYF
TRBV24-1	TRBJ1-2	NA	TRBD1	TGTGCCACCAGTGATTCGGACAGGGGAGGTGGCTACACCTTC	CATSDSDRGGGYTF
TRBV5-4	TRBJ2-1	NA	TRBD1	TGTGCCAGCAGCCCGTGGGACAGGAATGAGCAGTTCTTC	CASSPWDRNEQFF
TRBV5-1	TRBJ1-2	NA	NA	TGCGCCAGCAGCCGCGGCCCCTCTTATGGCTACACCTTC	CASSRGPSYGYTF
TRBV19	TRBJ1-3	NA	NA	TGTGCCAGTAGTAGGAGGGACGGCGGGACCATATATTTT	CASSRRDGGTIYF
TRBV19	TRBJ2-3	NA	NA	TGTGCCAGTAGTAAGAAATCGACAGATTCAGATACGCAGTATTTT	CASSKKSTDSDTQYF
TRBV19	TRBJ2-4	NA	TRBD1	TGTGCCAGTAGTATAAGAACAGGGGCCCAATCGATAAAAAACATTCAGTACTTC	CASSIRTGAQSIKNIQYF
TRBV6-5	TRBJ2-2	NA	NA	TGTGCCAGCAGTTACTCGAACAGGAACACCGGGGAGCTGTTTTTT	CASSYSNRNTGELFF
TRBV5-5	TRBJ1-1	NA	NA	TGTGCCAGCAGCTTGGACCAGGGCAGGACCACTGAAGCTTTCTTT	CASSLDQGRTTEAFF
TRBV12-1	TRBJ2-2	NA	NA	TGTGCCAGCAGCCCAACTAGCGGGAGAATTTGCACCGGGGAGCTGTTTTTT	CASSPTSGRICTGELFF
TRBV19	TRBJ1-2	NA	NA	TGTGCCAGTAGTATAGATACAACCGCGCGGGGCTACACCTTC	CASSIDTTARGYTF
TRBV6-5	TRBJ2-4	NA	NA	TGTGCCAGCAGATCCGGGGTCATGGGAAAAAACATTCAGTACTTC	CASRSGVMGKNIQYF
TRBV7-9	TRBJ2-1	NA	NA	TGTGCCAGCAAGGCGGCGGGGTCCCTCCCCTCCTACAATGAGCAGTTCTTC	CASKAAGSLPSYNEQFF
TRBV7-2	TRBJ2-5	NA	NA	TGTGCCAGCAGCCCCCTCGGGGTGAAAGAGACCCAGTACTTC	CASSPLGVKETQYF
TRBV6-5	TRBJ1-1	NA	NA	TGTGCCAGCAGTCCTGACATATACACTGAAGCTTTCTTT	CASSPDIYTEAFF